This TCR beta chain was retrieved from a study of cytomegalovirus exposure and HLA in healthy donors. Whole-study results and caveats: There were under 200 TCR beta chains listed as cytomegalovirus-associated.

V was pared by 3 bases and J by 0 bases, with 3 bases between. Germline V gives CDR1 MNHEY, CDR2 SMNVEV (reference sequence). CDR3 length equals 13 residues. Points on this clone: Antigen: not known.

PCR primers comprised 60 Vbeta and 13 Jbeta primers. Clones were read by immunoSEQ multiplex PCR, and TCRdb kept only the in-frame ones, dropping some. The sample comprises roughly 150,000 clones, 80% of which are singletons, and over 1% rests with the top ten. This rearrangement joins TRBV27 to TRBJ1-5; D ambiguous. Sequencing was carried out using PBMCs. The sequence was collected from a female donor in good health and CMV-seronegative. DNA of the CDR3: TGTGCCAGCAGTTTTTATAGCAATCAGCCCCAGCATTTT. This codes for CASSFYSNQPQHF.